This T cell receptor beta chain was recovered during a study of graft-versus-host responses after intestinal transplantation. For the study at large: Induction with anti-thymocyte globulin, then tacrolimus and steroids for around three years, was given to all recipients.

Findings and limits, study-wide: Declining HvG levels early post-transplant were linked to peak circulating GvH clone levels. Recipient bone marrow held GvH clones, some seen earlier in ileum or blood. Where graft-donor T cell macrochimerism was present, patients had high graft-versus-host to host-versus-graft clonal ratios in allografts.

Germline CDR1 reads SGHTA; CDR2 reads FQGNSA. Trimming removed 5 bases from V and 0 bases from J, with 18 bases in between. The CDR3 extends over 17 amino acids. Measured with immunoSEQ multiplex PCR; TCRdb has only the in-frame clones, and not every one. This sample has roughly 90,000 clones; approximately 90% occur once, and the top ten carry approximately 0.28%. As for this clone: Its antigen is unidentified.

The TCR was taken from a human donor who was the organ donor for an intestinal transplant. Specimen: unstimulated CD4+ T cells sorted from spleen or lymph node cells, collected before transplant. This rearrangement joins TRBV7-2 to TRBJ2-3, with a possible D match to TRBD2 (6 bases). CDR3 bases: TGTGCCAGCAGCCCGTCGGACAAGCGGGCGAGCACAGATACGCAGTATTTT. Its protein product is CASSPSDKRASTDTQYF.